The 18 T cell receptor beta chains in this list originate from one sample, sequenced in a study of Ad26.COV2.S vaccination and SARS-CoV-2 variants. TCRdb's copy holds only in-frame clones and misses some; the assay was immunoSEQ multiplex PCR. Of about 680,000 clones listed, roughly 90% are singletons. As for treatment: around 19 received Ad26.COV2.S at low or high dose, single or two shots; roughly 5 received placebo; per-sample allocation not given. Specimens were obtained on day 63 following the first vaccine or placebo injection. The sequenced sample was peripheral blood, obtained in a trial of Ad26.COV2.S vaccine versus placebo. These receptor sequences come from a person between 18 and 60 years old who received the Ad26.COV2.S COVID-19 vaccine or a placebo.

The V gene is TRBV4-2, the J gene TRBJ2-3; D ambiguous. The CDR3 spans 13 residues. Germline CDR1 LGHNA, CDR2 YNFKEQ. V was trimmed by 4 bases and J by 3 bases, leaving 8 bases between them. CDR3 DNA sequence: TGTGCCAGCAGCCCCGAATCAACAGATACGCAGTATTTT. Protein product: CASSPESTDTQYF.

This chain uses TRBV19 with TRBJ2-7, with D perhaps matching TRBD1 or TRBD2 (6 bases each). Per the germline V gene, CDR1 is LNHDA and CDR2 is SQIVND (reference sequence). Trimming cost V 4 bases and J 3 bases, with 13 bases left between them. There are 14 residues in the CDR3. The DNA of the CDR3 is TGTGCCAGTAGTAGCCGGGGGCCCCTCTACGAGCAGTACTTC. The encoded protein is CASSSRGPLYEQYF.

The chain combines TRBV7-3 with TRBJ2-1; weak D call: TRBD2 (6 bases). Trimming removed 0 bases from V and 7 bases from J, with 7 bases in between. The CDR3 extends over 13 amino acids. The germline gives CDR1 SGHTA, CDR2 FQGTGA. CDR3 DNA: TGTGCCAGCAGCTTAACGGCGGGAAATGAGCAGTTCTTC. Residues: CASSLTAGNEQFF.

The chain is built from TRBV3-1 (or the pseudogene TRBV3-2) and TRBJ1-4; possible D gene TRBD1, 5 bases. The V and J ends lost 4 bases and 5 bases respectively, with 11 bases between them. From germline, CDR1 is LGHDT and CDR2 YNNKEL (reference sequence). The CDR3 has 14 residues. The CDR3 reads CASSLDSTNEKLFF. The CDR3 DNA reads TGTGCCAGCAGCCTCGACAGTACCAATGAAAAACTGTTTTTT.

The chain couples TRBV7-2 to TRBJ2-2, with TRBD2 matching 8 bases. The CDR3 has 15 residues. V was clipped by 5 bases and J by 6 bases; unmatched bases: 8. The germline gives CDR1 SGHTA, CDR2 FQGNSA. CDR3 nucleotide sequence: TGTGCCAGCAGCCCGCGGGGGGTCAAATCCGGGGAGCTGTTTTTT. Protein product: CASSPRGVKSGELFF. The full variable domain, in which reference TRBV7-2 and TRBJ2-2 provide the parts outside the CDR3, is GAGVSQSPSNKVTEKGKDVELRCDPISGHTALYWYRQSLGQGLEFLIYFQGNSAPDKSGLPSDRFSAERTGGSVSTLTIQRTQQEDSAVYLCASSPRGVKSGELFFGEGSRLTVL.

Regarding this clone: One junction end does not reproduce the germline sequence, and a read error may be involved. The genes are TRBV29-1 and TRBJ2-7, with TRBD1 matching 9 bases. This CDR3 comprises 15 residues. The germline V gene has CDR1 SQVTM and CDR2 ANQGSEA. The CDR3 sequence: CSVEATGGERYEQYF. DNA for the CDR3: TGCAGCGTAGAAGCTACAGGGGGCGAAAGGTACGAGCAGTACTTC.

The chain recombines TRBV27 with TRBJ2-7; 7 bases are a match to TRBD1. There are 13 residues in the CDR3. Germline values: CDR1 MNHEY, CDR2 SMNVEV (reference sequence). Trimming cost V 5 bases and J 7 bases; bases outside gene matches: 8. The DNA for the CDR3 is TGTGCCAGCAGTCCTCACGACAGGGATGAGCAGTACTTC. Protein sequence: CASSPHDRDEQYF.

The CDR3 DNA reads as TGTGCCACCAGCAGAGAGAATGAGCAGTTCTTC. Protein product: CATSRENEQFF. The chain links TRBV15 to TRBJ2-1; D not certain. The CDR3 is 11 amino acids. The V end was cut by 0 bases, the J end by 7 bases, with 1 base between. The germline V gene encodes CDR1 LNHNV and CDR2 YYDKDF (reference sequence).

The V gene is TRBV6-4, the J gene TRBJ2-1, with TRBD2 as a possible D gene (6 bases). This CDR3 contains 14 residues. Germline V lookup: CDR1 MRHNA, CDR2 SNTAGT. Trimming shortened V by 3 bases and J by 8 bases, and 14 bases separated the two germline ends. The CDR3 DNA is TGTGCCAGCAGTGAAACGGGAGCCCATCATGAGCAGTTCTTC. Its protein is CASSETGAHHEQFF.

For the CDR3, the DNA is TGTGCCAGCTCCCTTCCGGACAGGGGGTTCGGGACCCAGTACTTC. Amino acids: CASSLPDRGFGTQYF. This rearrangement joins TRBV19 to TRBJ2-5, with 10 bases aligning to TRBD1. The CDR3 consists of 15 residues. Germline V gives CDR1 LNHDA, CDR2 SQIVND (reference sequence). V was pared by 9 bases and J by 7 bases, with 14 bases of the junction left unmatched.

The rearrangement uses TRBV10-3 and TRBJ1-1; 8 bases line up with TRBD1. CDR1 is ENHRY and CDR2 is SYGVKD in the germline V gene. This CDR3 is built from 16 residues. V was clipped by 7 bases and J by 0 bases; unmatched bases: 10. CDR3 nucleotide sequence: TGTGCCATCACCATCCAGGGGGCCAGGGTGAACACTGAAGCTTTCTTT. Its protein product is CAITIQGARVNTEAFF.

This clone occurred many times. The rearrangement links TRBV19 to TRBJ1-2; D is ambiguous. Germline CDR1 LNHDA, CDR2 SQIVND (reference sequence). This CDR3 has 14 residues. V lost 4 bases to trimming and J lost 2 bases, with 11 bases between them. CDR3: CASSTRDVNYGYTF. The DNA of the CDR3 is TGTGCCAGTAGTACCCGGGATGTAAACTATGGCTACACCTTC.

The CDR3 is CASSQEGTSGGYYEQYF. In DNA, the CDR3 is TGTGCCAGCAGCCAAGAAGGGACTAGCGGGGGGTACTACGAGCAGTACTTC. V is TRBV3-1 (or the pseudogene TRBV3-2) and J is TRBJ2-7, with 15 bases matching TRBD2. The CDR3 is 17 amino acids. V lost 0 bases to trimming and J lost 3 bases; unmatched junction nucleotides: 3. Germline-derived CDR1 and CDR2 are LGHDT and YNNKEL (reference sequence).

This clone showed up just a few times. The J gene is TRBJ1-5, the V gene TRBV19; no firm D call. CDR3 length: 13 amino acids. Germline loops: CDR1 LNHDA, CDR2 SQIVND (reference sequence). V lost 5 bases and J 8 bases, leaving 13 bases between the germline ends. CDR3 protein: CASSRNHNEPQHF. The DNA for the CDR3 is TGTGCCAGTAGTCGTAACCACAACGAGCCCCAGCATTTT.

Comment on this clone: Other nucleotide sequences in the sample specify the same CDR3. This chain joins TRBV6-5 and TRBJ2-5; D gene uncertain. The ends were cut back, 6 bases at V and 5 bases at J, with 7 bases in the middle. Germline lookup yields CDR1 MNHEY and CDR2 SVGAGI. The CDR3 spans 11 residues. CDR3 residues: CASSRKETQYF. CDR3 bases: TGTGCCAGCAGCCGAAAGGAGACCCAGTACTTC.

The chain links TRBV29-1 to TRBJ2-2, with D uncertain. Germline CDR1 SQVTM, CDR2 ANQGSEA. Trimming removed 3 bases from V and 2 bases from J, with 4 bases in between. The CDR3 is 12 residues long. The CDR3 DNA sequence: TGCAGCGTTGACTATAACACCGGGGAGCTGTTTTTT. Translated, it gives CSVDYNTGELFF.

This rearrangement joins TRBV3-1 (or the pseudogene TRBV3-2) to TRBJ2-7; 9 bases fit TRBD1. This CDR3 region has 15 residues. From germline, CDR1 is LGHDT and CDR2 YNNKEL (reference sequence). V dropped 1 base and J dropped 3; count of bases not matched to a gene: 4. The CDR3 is CASSQGGTGLYEQYF. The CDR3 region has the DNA TGTGCCAGCAGCCAAGGCGGGACAGGGCTCTACGAGCAGTACTTC.

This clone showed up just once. The CDR3 loop reads CASSQSGFQETQYF. In nucleotides, the CDR3 is TGCGCCAGCAGCCAATCAGGGTTCCAAGAGACCCAGTACTTC. V gene TRBV4-3 combines with J gene TRBJ2-5, with D possibly TRBD1 on 5 matching bases. V was shortened by 2 bases and J by 1 base, with 8 bases between the two germline ends. The CDR3 length is 14 residues. The germline CDR1 and CDR2 sequences are LGHNA and YSLEER.